A selection of T cell receptor beta chains follows, all from one sample in a study of cytomegalovirus exposure and HLA in healthy donors. Measured with immunoSEQ multiplex PCR; TCRdb has only the in-frame clones, and not every one. Among some 150,000 clones listed, 55% to 75% were seen once. Material: PBMCs. These receptors were taken from a man in his fifties in good health and CMV-seropositive. CDR3s include the opening cysteine and the closing phenylalanine or tryptophan.

V gene,J gene,CDR3 protein
TRBV6-1,TRBJ2-2,CASNLGAHTGELFF
TRBV11-2,TRBJ2-7,CASSPGTVSYEQYF
TRBV18,TRBJ1-6,CASSPGQGWNSPLHF
TRBV19,TRBJ2-4,CASTPAGRGNIQYF
TRBV7-3,TRBJ2-2,CASSPDRVTGELFF
TRBV7-8,TRBJ2-3,CASSLDSPSQYF
TRBV15,TRBJ1-5,CATSRDMTGVQPQHF
TRBV6-6,TRBJ2-7,CASSYSAGGSYEQYF
TRBV6-6,TRBJ2-2,CASSQARRGTGELFF
TRBV4-3,TRBJ2-7,CASSQDLAASYEQYF
TRBV7-9,TRBJ2-5,CASRRPREETQYF
TRBV5-4,TRBJ1-2,CASSLRGGADYGYTF
TRBV13,TRBJ2-1,CASSRWDSYNEQFF
TRBV19,TRBJ2-6,CASSVTLGDTTDPGANVLTF
TRBV6-5,TRBJ1-2,CASKPGQGWWGYTF
TRBV18,TRBJ1-1,CASFPDRGVNTEAFF
TRBV7-3,TRBJ2-1,CASSPPGTVGIDEQFF
TRBV18,TRBJ2-5,CASSPPIQETQYF
TRBV5-4,TRBJ1-2,CASSFGGETGGGGYTF
TRBV7-2,TRBJ1-6,CASSSQGGSPLHF
TRBV7-3,TRBJ1-1,CASSLGQNTEAFF
TRBV5-1,TRBJ2-7,CASSLRLGANYEQYF
TRBV27,TRBJ2-7,CASSPGLNEQYF
TRBV10-3,TRBJ2-6,CAPRARQSRTGANVLTF
TRBV16,TRBJ1-2,CASSQSRDSYGYTF